The TCR beta chain described here comes from a study of T cells in Graves' hyperthyroidism and ophthalmopathy. RNA transcripts served as the template for amplifying TCR beta CDR3 regions. The primer set for the first-round RT-PCR of the TCR CDR3 was HTBI. TCRdb passed the multiplex PCR reads through MiXCR, listing each CDR3 protein once. The sample yields over 550,000 distinct CDR3 sequences, 16% seen once. As regards this clonotype: The antigen is undetermined.

Study outcomes and limitations: Ophthalmopathy and stable hyperthyroidism were told apart by a 13 V-J model.

CDR3 length: 15 amino acids. V was clipped by 1 base and J by 9 bases; unmatched bases: 6. Germline lookup yields CDR1 SGDLS and CDR2 YYNGEE. Sample: blood. The chain is built from TRBV9 and TRBJ2-2, with TRBD2 matching over 10 bases. This clonotype was obtained from a woman between 18 and 29 years old with Graves' hyperthyroidism. The CDR3 is CASSVLAGEFRELFF. CDR3 nucleotides: TGTGCCAGCAGCGTACTAGCGGGAGAATTCCGGGAGCTGTTTTTT.